This TCR beta chain emerged from a study of cytomegalovirus exposure and HLA in healthy donors. General study results and limits: V- and J-gene trimming of TCR beta was linked (in a later analysis) to a missense DCLRE1C variant. Compared with the roughly 700-donor mean, an Asian-associated ancestry cluster reportedly had fewer N-insertions, according to a later analysis.

The PCR contained 60 Vbeta and 13 Jbeta primers. Original processing notes: In a later analysis, some 11 million of tens of millions of unique beta chains occurred in at least two donors. Assay used: immunoSEQ multiplex PCR; TCRdb lists only in-frame clones, some missing. D and trimming were read from the DNA, whereas the V and J calls and clone size are those reported in that table. The sample holds 55,000 to 70,000 clones; about 71% are singletons and the top ten take approximately 19%. The CDR3 extends over 13 amino acids. V lost 0 bases to trimming and J lost 5 bases, with 6 bases between them. Germline V gene lookup returns CDR1 SGHTS and CDR2 YDEGEE. Worth noting for this clone: The target antigen is unknown.

V usage is TRBV5-8 and J usage is TRBJ1-5; D remains ambiguous. Material: PBMCs. The receptor was isolated from a woman aged 55-70 years in good health and CMV-seropositive. CDR3 DNA: TGTGCCAGCAGCTTGGCTCGTTATCAGCCCCAGCATTTT. Its translation is CASSLARYQPQHF.